A single sample is the source of the 9 T cell receptor beta chains below, sequenced in a study of T cell changes during pregnancy in multiple sclerosis (dated by TCRdb to between 2018 and 2020). Receptor amplification or capture employed the immunoSEQ multiplex PCR assay. The table comes from immuneACCESS by way of TCRdb, which keeps in-frame sequences with V and J called. Part of the clones is missing from these tables; in studies checked, under half for an unresolved V gene and the rest for unknown reasons. The sample has approximately 31,000 clones on record, 89% of them singletons. 6% to 7.5% of the sample is in the top ten clones. Specimen: CD8+ T cells from peripheral blood mononuclear cells, collected in the second trimester of pregnancy. The receptors derive from a female donor with multiple sclerosis, enrolled in a pregnancy study.

V is TRBV2 and J is TRBJ2-3; a possible D gene is TRBD2 (5 bases). The germline CDR1 and CDR2 sequences are SNHLY and FYNNEI. The CDR3 has 14 amino acids. V dropped 3 bases and J dropped 4 bases, with 11 bases sitting between them. CDR3 sequence reads: CASSDVGLSDTQYF. The CDR3, as DNA: TGTGCCAGCAGTGACGTTGGACTCTCAGATACGCAGTATTTT.

The chain uses TRBV11-1 and TRBJ2-7, with 8 bases that match TRBD2. The CDR3 loop spans 15 amino acids. The trim removed 1 base at V and 6 bases at J, leaving 8 bases unmatched. The germline V gene has CDR1 SGHAT and CDR2 FQDESV (reference sequence). CDR3 loop: CASSLEGTRYGEQYF. CDR3 sequence (DNA): TGTGCCAGCAGCTTAGAGGGGACTAGATACGGCGAGCAGTACTTC.

The chain links TRBV6-4 to TRBJ2-1, with 10 bases that match TRBD2. Trimming cost V 0 bases and J 8 bases; bases outside gene matches: 4. The CDR3 totals 15 residues. Germline V gene lookup returns CDR1 MRHNA and CDR2 SNTAGT. The CDR3 loop reads CASSDSGLATDEQFF. The CDR3 DNA reads TGTGCCAGCAGTGACTCGGGACTAGCGACGGATGAGCAGTTCTTC.

V and J are TRBV29-1 and TRBJ1-1; D remains unclear. Germline V gene sequence: CDR1 SQVTM, CDR2 ANQGSEA. The V end was cut by 5 bases, the J end by 3 bases, with 7 bases between. The CDR3 has 11 amino acids. The CDR3: CSVLLDTEAFF. The CDR3 DNA reads as TGCAGCGTTCTCTTAGACACTGAAGCTTTCTTT.

The V call is TRBV18, the J call TRBJ1-3; 7 bases are shared with TRBD1. V gave up 6 bases and J gave up 0 bases; unmatched junction bases: 8. The germline CDR1 and CDR2 sequences are KGHSH and LQKENI. The CDR3 runs 16 residues. In DNA form, the CDR3 reads TGTGCCAGCTCCTCCGGGACAGTTCTCTCTGGAAACACCATATATTTT. This translates into CASSSGTVLSGNTIYF.

J is TRBJ2-1 and V is TRBV27, with 16 bases aligning to TRBD2. This CDR3 has 15 amino acids. J gave up 9 bases and V 5 bases, and 4 bases lay outside the gene matches. Germline CDR1 MNHEY, CDR2 SMNVEV (reference sequence). The CDR3 DNA is TGTGCCAGCAGTCCCGGGACTAGCGGGAGGGTTGAGCAGTTCTTC. As protein: CASSPGTSGRVEQFF.

V gene TRBV7-3 combines with J gene TRBJ2-1; D gene unclear. This CDR3 has 13 amino acids. The germline CDR1 and CDR2 sequences are SGHTA and FQGTGA. Trimming removed 0 bases from V and 6 bases from J, with 6 bases in between. The CDR3 reads CASSLTSSNEQFF. In DNA, the CDR3 is TGTGCCAGCAGCTTAACGAGTAGCAATGAGCAGTTCTTC.

The chain uses TRBV13 and TRBJ2-3; 12 bases are a match to TRBD2. Losses at the gene ends were 4 bases for V and 3 bases for J; bases not matched to a gene: 8. The CDR3 sequence is 17 residues long. In germline, CDR1 is PRHDT, CDR2 FYEKMQ (reference sequence). This CDR3 reads CASSSETSGRETDTQYF. The CDR3 DNA reads TGTGCCAGCAGCTCCGAGACTAGCGGGAGAGAAACAGATACGCAGTATTTT.

The V and J genes are TRBV4-1 and TRBJ2-3; 10 bases line up with TRBD2. The CDR3 is made up of 16 amino acids. The germline gives CDR1 MGHRA, CDR2 YSYEKL. V lost 4 bases, J lost 1 base, and 5 bases stayed unmatched. As DNA, the CDR3 is TGCGCCAGCAGCCTTAGGACTAGCGGTCGCACAGATACGCAGTATTTT. Its protein is CASSLRTSGRTDTQYF.